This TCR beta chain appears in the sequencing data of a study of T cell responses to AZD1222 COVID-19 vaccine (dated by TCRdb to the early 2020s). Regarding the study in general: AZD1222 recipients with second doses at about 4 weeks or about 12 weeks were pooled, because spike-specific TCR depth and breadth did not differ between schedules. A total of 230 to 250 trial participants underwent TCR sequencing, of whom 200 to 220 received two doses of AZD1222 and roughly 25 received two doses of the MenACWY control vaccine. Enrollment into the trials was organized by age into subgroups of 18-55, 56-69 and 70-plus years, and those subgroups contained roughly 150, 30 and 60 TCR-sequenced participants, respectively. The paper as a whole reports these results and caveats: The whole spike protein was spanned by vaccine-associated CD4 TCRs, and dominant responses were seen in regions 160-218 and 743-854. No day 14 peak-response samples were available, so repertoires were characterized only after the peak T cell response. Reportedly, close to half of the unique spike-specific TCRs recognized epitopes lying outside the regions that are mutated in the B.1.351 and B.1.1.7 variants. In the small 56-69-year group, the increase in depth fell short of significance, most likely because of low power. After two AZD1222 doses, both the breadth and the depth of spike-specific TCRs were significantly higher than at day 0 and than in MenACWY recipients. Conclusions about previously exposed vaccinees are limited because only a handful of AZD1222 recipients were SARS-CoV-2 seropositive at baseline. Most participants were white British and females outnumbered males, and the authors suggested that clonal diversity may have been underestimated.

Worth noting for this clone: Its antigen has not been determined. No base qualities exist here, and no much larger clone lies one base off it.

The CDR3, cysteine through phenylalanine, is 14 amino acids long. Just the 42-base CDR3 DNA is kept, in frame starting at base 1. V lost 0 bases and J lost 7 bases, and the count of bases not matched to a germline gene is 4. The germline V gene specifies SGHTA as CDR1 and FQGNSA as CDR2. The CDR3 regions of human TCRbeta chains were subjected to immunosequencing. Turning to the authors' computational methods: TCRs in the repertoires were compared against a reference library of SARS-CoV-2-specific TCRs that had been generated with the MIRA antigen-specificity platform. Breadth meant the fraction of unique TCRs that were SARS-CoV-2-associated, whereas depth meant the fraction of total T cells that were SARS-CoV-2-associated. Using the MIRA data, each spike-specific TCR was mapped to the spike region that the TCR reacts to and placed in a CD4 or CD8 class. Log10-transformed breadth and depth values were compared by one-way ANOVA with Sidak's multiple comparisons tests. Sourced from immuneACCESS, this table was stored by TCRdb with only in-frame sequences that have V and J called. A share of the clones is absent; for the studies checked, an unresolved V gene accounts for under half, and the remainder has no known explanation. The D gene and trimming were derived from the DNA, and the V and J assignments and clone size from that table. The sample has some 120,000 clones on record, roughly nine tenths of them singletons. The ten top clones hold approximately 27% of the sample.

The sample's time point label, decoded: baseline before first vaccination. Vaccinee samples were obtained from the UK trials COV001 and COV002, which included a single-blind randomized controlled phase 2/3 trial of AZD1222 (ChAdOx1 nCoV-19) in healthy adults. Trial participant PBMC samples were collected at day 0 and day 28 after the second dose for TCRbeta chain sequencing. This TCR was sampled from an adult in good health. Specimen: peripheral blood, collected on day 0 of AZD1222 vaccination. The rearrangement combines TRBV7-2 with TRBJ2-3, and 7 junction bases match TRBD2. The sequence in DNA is TGTGCCAGCAGCTTAGCGGGAGGGCTGTATACGCAGTATTTT. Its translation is CASSLAGGLYTQYF.